This T cell receptor beta chain was found in a study of TIL therapy for anti-PD-1-resistant metastatic lung cancer. The immunoSEQ assay was v3. The table came from immunoSEQ multiplex PCR; TCRdb's copy has only in-frame clones and leaves some out. Among approximately 87,000 clones listed, around three fifths were seen once. Unmatched junction bases numbered 8, after V lost 4 bases and J lost 4 bases. The CDR3 runs to 16 residues. Per the germline V gene, CDR1 is LGHDT and CDR2 is YNNKEL (reference sequence). Described time point: pre-treatment sample, taken before nivolumab and TIL therapy. Tumor tissue came from excised metastases, mostly pleural nodules or supraclavicular lymph nodes. Enrollment ran from 2017 to January 2020.

The chain joins TRBV3-1 (or the pseudogene TRBV3-2) to TRBJ2-2; 8 bases line up with TRBD2. The sequence derives from a person aged 30 to 80 with non-small cell lung cancer. The material sequenced was tumor tissue, taken at baseline. This CDR3 is CASSLASGGTTGELFF. CDR3 sequence (DNA): TGTGCCAGCAGCCTAGCGAGCGGGGGCACCACCGGGGAGCTGTTTTTT.